The 30 T cell receptor beta chains in this list originate from one sample, sequenced in a study of cytomegalovirus exposure and HLA in healthy donors. The study ran its PCR with 60 Vbeta and 13 Jbeta primers. Method: immunoSEQ multiplex PCR; TCRdb's copy keeps in-frame clones and lacks some. The table has 100,000 to 150,000 clones, less than 90% seen once; the top ten hold 1.5%. The specimen was PBMCs. Receptors were obtained from a man in his forties or fifties in good health and CMV-seronegative.

V and J are TRBV20-1 and TRBJ1-5; D possibly corresponds to TRBD1 (5 bases). CDR3 length: 11 residues. V gave up 7 bases and J gave up 6 bases, with 10 bases separating them. The germline V gene encodes CDR1 DFQATT and CDR2 SNEGSKA (reference sequence). Written as DNA, the CDR3 is TGCAGTGGTGGGCAGGGTCAGCCCCAGCATTTT. Protein: CSGGQGQPQHF.

The rearrangement links TRBV7-3 to TRBJ2-7; weak D call: TRBD2 (6 bases). The germline V gene encodes CDR1 SGHTA and CDR2 FQGTGA. Trimming took off 0 bases at V and 5 bases at J, with 8 bases between the two ends. CDR3 length: 13 residues. CDR3 DNA: TGTGCCAGCAGCTTAACCGGGGGTGACGAGCAGTACTTC. It translates to CASSLTGGDEQYF.

V and J are TRBV6-5 and TRBJ1-6, with TRBD1 matching 8 bases. J gave up 6 bases and V 7 bases, and 5 bases lay outside the gene matches. The CDR3 is 14 residues long. Germline assignment: CDR1 MNHEY and CDR2 SVGAGI. The CDR3 loop is CASTQGARNSPLHF. CDR3 sequence (DNA): TGTGCCAGCACTCAGGGGGCGCGTAATTCACCCCTCCACTTT.

V gene TRBV6-5 combines with J gene TRBJ2-7; possibly TRBD2 for D (5 bases). Trimming took 5 bases from V and 6 from J, leaving 17 bases between them. The CDR3 spans 14 residues. Germline V CDR1 and CDR2: MNHEY, SVGAGI. As DNA, the CDR3 is TGTGCCAGCAGTATGTCCGGGATAAGGGCCGAGCAGTACTTC. The encoded protein is CASSMSGIRAEQYF.

This chain connects TRBV29-1 to TRBJ2-2, with D perhaps TRBD2 (6 bases). Germline-derived CDR1 and CDR2 are SQVTM and ANQGSEA. This CDR3 contains 11 residues. The CDR3 nucleotides read TGCAGTGGAGGGATCGGCGGGGAGCTGTTTTTT. Translation gives CSGGIGGELFF.

The chain couples TRBV11-1 to TRBJ1-2; TRBD1 might be the D (6 bases). Trimming took off 5 bases at V and 2 bases at J, with 6 bases between the two ends. In germline, CDR1 is SGHAT, CDR2 FQDESV (reference sequence). CDR3 size: 12 residues. CDR3 residues: CASSQGNYGYTF. The CDR3 DNA reads TGTGCCAGCAGCCAGGGGAACTATGGCTACACCTTC.

The rearrangement joins TRBV4-3 to TRBJ1-6, with D unclear. The CDR3 runs 18 residues. The germline V gene encodes CDR1 LGHNA and CDR2 YSLEER. Trimming left V 0 bases short and J 0 bases short, with 12 bases between. CDR3: CASSQDKQASSYNSPLHF. CDR3 sequence (DNA): TGCGCCAGCAGCCAAGATAAGCAGGCCAGCTCCTATAATTCACCCCTCCACTTT.

This clone was seen more than once but under ten times. The CDR3 spells CASSLELRGLYNEQFF. Written as DNA, the CDR3 is TGTGCCAGCAGCTTGGAATTGCGGGGTTTATACAATGAGCAGTTCTTC. The V call is TRBV5-6, the J call TRBJ2-1, with a possible D match to TRBD2 (6 bases). CDR1 and CDR2 from the germline V gene are SGHDT and YYEEEE. V lost 0 bases and J 4 bases, leaving 14 bases between the germline ends. This CDR3 spans 16 amino acids.

A few counts support this clone. In nucleotides, the CDR3 is TGTGCCAGCAGCGCCGGGGGGTACAATGAGCAGTTCTTC. It yields the protein CASSAGGYNEQFF. J is TRBJ2-1 and V is TRBV9, with 7 bases that match TRBD2. The CDR3 is 13 amino acids. With 3 bases clipped from V and 4 bases from J, the junction kept 1 base outside the gene matches. CDR1 and CDR2 (germline): SGDLS, YYNGEE.

The chain links TRBV20-1 to TRBJ1-1; D gene ambiguous. This CDR3 has 11 residues. Germline CDR1 reads DFQATT; CDR2 reads SNEGSKA (reference sequence). In DNA, the CDR3 is TGCACCGCGCGGGAGGACACTGAAGCTTTCTTT. Translating it yields CTAREDTEAFF.

The chain recombines TRBV5-1 with TRBJ2-7, with a tentative D call TRBD2 (6 bases). The length of the CDR3 is 18 residues. Trimming took 1 base from V and 3 from J, leaving 23 bases between them. Germline CDR1 is SGHRS and CDR2 is YFSETQ. The CDR3 loop is CASSLQGIRLESSYEQYF. CDR3 bases: TGCGCCAGCAGCTTGCAGGGAATAAGACTAGAATCGAGCTACGAGCAGTACTTC.

V is TRBV7-2 and J is TRBJ2-3, with D possibly matching TRBD1 (6 bases). CDR1 is SGHTA, CDR2 FQGNSA, per germline. Trimming pared 2 bases from V and 4 bases from J, leaving 16 bases between. This CDR3 has 16 residues. DNA for the CDR3: TGTGCCAGCAGCTTAATCGGGGCAGGGGATGCAGATACGCAGTATTTT. This gives the protein CASSLIGAGDADTQYF.

A single count supports this clone. The V gene is TRBV19, the J gene TRBJ2-2, with D possibly being TRBD2 (5 bases). Germline loops: CDR1 LNHDA, CDR2 SQIVND (reference sequence). This CDR3 is 16 amino acids long. Trimming took 0 bases from V and 4 from J, leaving 12 bases between them. The CDR3 bases are TGTGCCAGTAGTATAGATGCCCGGGCGGGCACCGGGGAGCTGTTTTTT. Protein product: CASSIDARAGTGELFF.

The V gene is TRBV18, the J gene TRBJ2-5; 9 bases are shared with TRBD1. V lost 1 base and J lost 1; bases outside the gene matches: 4. The germline CDR1 and CDR2 sequences are KGHSH and LQKENI. This CDR3 spans 16 amino acids. The CDR3 DNA reads as TGTGCCAGCTCACCACTAACAGGGGGCACCCAAGAGACCCAGTACTTC. Residues: CASSPLTGGTQETQYF.

This chain connects TRBV7-2 to TRBJ2-7; the match to TRBD1 covers 8 bases. With V trimmed by 1 base and J by 3 bases, 5 bases remained unmatched. This CDR3 is built from 15 residues. The germline CDR1 and CDR2 sequences are SGHTA and FQGNSA. This chain's CDR3 is CASSLEAGGSYEQYF. For the CDR3, the DNA is TGTGCCAGCAGCTTAGAGGCAGGGGGCAGCTACGAGCAGTACTTC. The variable domain in full, completed from reference TRBV7-2 and TRBJ2-7, reads GAGVSQSPSNKVTEKGKDVELRCDPISGHTALYWYRQSLGQGLEFLIYFQGNSAPDKSGLPSDRFSAERTGGSVSTLTIQRTQQEDSAVYLCASSLEAGGSYEQYFGPGTRLTVT.

V usage is TRBV5-1 and J usage is TRBJ1-1; perhaps TRBD1 as D (5 bases). The CDR3 totals 14 residues. Trimming took off 4 bases at V and 0 bases at J, with 10 bases between the two ends. CDR1 and CDR2 from the germline V gene are SGHRS and YFSETQ. The chain's CDR3 is CASSPWGVNTEAFF. The DNA of the CDR3 is TGCGCCAGCAGCCCCTGGGGGGTGAACACTGAAGCTTTCTTT. Drawing the rest from reference TRBV5-1 and TRBJ1-1, the complete variable domain is KAGVTQTPRYLIKTRGQQVTLSCSPISGHRSVSWYQQTPGQGLQFLFEYFSETQRNKGNFPGRFSGRQFSNSRSEMNVSTLELGDSALYLCASSPWGVNTEAFFGQGTRLTVV.

The chain carries TRBV5-1 and TRBJ2-1; D is possibly TRBD2 (5 bases). This CDR3 has 17 amino acids. The germline gives CDR1 SGHRS, CDR2 YFSETQ. V gave up 4 bases and J gave up 10 bases, with 27 bases separating them. The CDR3: CASSPTSGLEGPPEQFF. For the CDR3, the DNA is TGCGCCAGCAGCCCGACCAGCGGACTCGAGGGCCCCCCGGAGCAGTTCTTC.

This clone was detected once. V usage is TRBV21-1 and J usage is TRBJ2-7; the table's D call, TRBD2, has no DNA check behind it. TRBV21-1 is a recognized pseudogene. The CDR3 is 17 residues long. CDR3 DNA sequence: TGTGCCAGCAGCAAATGTTTGGGGGAGGAAAGCTCCTACGAGCAGTACTTC. The encoded protein is CASSKCLGEESSYEQYF.

This clone occurred once. V usage is TRBV18 and J usage is TRBJ2-1; 8 bases are shared with TRBD2. The V gene end was trimmed by 0 bases and the J gene end by 5 bases; junction bases not matched to a gene: 6. The CDR3 has 16 residues. CDR1 and CDR2 from the germline V gene are KGHSH and LQKENI. In DNA, the CDR3 is TGTGCCAGCTCACCACCGAGAGCGGGGGTGGACAATGAGCAGTTCTTC. It translates to CASSPPRAGVDNEQFF.

This rearrangement joins TRBV4-3 to TRBJ2-2; tentatively, D is TRBD1 (5 bases). Trimming left V 0 bases short and J 5 bases short, with 10 bases between. CDR1 is LGHNA and CDR2 is YSLEER in the germline V gene. CDR3 length equals 15 residues. The CDR3 coding sequence is TGCGCCAGCAGCCAAGAAAGGACAACAACCGGGGAGCTGTTTTTT. Translation: CASSQERTTTGELFF.

The J gene is TRBJ2-5, the V gene TRBV5-3, with 7 bases fitting TRBD1. TRBV5-3 is labeled an ORF, and its function is uncertain. The CDR3 has 15 residues. Losses at the gene ends were 4 bases for V and 4 bases for J; bases not matched to a gene: 10. CDR3 DNA sequence: TGTGCCAGAAGCGAGGGACAGCACCTCGTAGAGACCCAGTACTTC. Its protein is CARSEGQHLVETQYF.

The chain recombines TRBV7-2 with TRBJ2-5, with 8 bases identical to TRBD2. V lost 5 bases and J lost 5; bases outside the gene matches: 7. The CDR3 has 14 residues. Looked up from germline, CDR1 is SGHTA and CDR2 is FQGNSA. CDR3 protein: CASSLQAGGETQYF. The CDR3 DNA sequence: TGTGCCAGCAGCCTTCAGGCGGGGGGCGAGACCCAGTACTTC.

This rearrangement joins TRBV29-1 to TRBJ2-7; D might be TRBD1 (6 bases). This CDR3 has 12 residues. The V and J ends lost 3 bases and 2 bases respectively, with 8 bases between them. The germline gives CDR1 SQVTM, CDR2 ANQGSEA. The CDR3 reads CSVEGDTYEQYF. CDR3 DNA: TGCAGCGTTGAGGGGGACACCTACGAGCAGTACTTC.

The chain couples TRBV28 to TRBJ1-4, with 11 bases aligning to TRBD1. V shed 3 bases and J 6 bases; nucleotides not matched to a gene: 3. CDR3 size: 15 residues. Germline CDR1 reads MDHEN; CDR2 reads SYDVKM. CDR3 residues: CASSLVGQGDEKLFF. The CDR3 coding sequence is TGTGCCAGCAGTTTGGTGGGACAGGGGGATGAAAAACTGTTTTTT.

In this sample, this clone turned up once. V gene TRBV6-5 combines with J gene TRBJ1-1; D remains unclear. The CDR3 has 14 amino acids. Germline loops: CDR1 MNHEY, CDR2 SVGAGI. The ends were cut back, 2 bases at V and 1 base at J, with 8 bases in the middle. This chain's CDR3 is CASSYKGGNTEAFF. The CDR3 region has the DNA TGTGCCAGCAGTTACAAGGGAGGGAACACTGAAGCTTTCTTT.

The gene calls are TRBV27 and TRBJ1-4; 9 bases line up with TRBD1. The CDR3 runs to 15 residues. Losses at the gene ends were 5 bases for V and 7 bases for J; bases not matched to a gene: 8. Germline assignment: CDR1 MNHEY and CDR2 SMNVEV (reference sequence). This chain's CDR3 is CASSQGDRVTEKLFF. Written as DNA, the CDR3 is TGTGCCAGCAGTCAGGGGGACAGGGTTACTGAAAAACTGTTTTTT. Together with reference TRBV27 and TRBJ1-4, the CDR3 gives the full variable domain: EAQVTQNPRYLITVTGKKLTVTCSQNMNHEYMSWYRQDPGLGLRQIYYSMNVEVTDKGDVPEGYKVSRKEKRNFPLILESPSPNQTSLYFCASSQGDRVTEKLFFGSGTQLSVL.

The rearrangement uses TRBV5-6 and TRBJ1-2; the match to TRBD1 covers 9 bases. The CDR3 totals 14 residues. Germline V gene sequence: CDR1 SGHDT, CDR2 YYEEEE. Germline trimming cut 4 bases from V and 6 bases from J; bases unmatched to any gene: 7. CDR3 nucleotide sequence: TGTGCCAGCAGCATCGGGACAGGGACGCATGGCTACACCTTC. Protein sequence: CASSIGTGTHGYTF. Variable domain in full (rest from reference TRBV5-6 and TRBJ1-2): DAGVTQSPTHLIKTRGQQVTLRCSPKSGHDTVSWYQQALGQGPQFIFQYYEEEERQRGNFPDRFSGHQFPNYSSELNVNALLLGDSALYLCASSIGTGTHGYTFGSGTRLTVV.

The rearrangement joins TRBV7-6 to TRBJ1-1; 7 bases are a match to TRBD1. CDR1 and CDR2 (germline): SGHVS, FNYEAQ. Trimming took 5 bases from V and 4 from J; bases not matched to a gene: 7. CDR3 size: 14 residues. The CDR3 region has the DNA TGTGCCAGCAGCCCTGACCAGGGGGGCACTGAAGCTTTCTTT. Translation: CASSPDQGGTEAFF.

V and J are TRBV27 and TRBJ1-1; 12 nucleotides agree with TRBD1. Germline trimming cut 6 bases from V and 4 bases from J; bases unmatched to any gene: 12. This CDR3 spans 17 amino acids. Looked up from germline, CDR1 is MNHEY and CDR2 is SMNVEV (reference sequence). The CDR3 protein is CASSAGTGGGGITEAFF. The DNA for the CDR3 is TGTGCCAGCAGCGCCGGGACAGGGGGCGGCGGTATCACTGAAGCTTTCTTT.

The rearrangement links TRBV29-1 to TRBJ2-7, with 11 bases that match TRBD1. Losses at the gene ends were 5 bases for V and 4 bases for J; bases not matched to a gene: 1. Germline V gene data show CDR1 as SQVTM and CDR2 as ANQGSEA. CDR3 length: 12 residues. The CDR3, as DNA: TGCAGCGTTCGGGACAGGGGGTACGAGCAGTACTTC. Translated: CSVRDRGYEQYF.